Sequencing of this TCR beta chain was carried out in a study of blood T cells in healthy people across ages. PCR was performed a second time for about 6 to 12 cycles using a sample-barcoded 5' primer and a J-beta primer mix. TCRdb called the 5' RACE reads again in MiXCR, with one record for every CDR3 protein. The sample carries about 670,000 distinct CDR3 sequences, over 40% recorded once. Looked up from germline, CDR1 is GTSNPN and CDR2 is SVGIG (reference sequence). The CDR3 runs to 15 residues. V lost 0 bases to trimming and J lost 3 bases, with 14 bases between them. Of note for this clonotype: Its antigen is still unknown.

Study-level findings and limits: Older individuals had lower TCR beta diversity per million T cells (the decline was roughly linear).

The clonotype comes from a woman older than 75 in good health. The sample was blood. This chain links TRBV30 with TRBJ2-5; D is perhaps TRBD2 (6 bases). Here the CDR3 reads CAWSVGEVGKETQYF. The CDR3, as DNA: TGTGCCTGGAGTGTAGGGGAGGTTGGTAAAGAGACCCAGTACTTC. The whole variable domain, remainder taken from reference TRBV30 and TRBJ2-5, is SQTIHQWPATLVQPVGSPLSLECTVEGTSNPNLYWYRQAAGRGLQLLFYSVGIGQISSEVPQNLSASRPQDRQFILSSKKLLLSDSGFYLCAWSVGEVGKETQYFGPGTRLLVL.